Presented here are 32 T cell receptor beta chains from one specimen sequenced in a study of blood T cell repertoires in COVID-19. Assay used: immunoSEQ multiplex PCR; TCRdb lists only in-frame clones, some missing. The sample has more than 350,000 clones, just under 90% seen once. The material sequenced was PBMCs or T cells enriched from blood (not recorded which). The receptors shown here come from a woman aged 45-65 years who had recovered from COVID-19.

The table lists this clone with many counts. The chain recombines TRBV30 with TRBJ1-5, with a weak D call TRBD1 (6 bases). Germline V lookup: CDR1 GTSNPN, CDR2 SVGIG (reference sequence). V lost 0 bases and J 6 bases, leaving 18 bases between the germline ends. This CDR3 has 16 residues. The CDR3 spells CAWSVPGGPFAQPQHF. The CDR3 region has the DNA TGTGCCTGGAGTGTACCGGGGGGCCCTTTTGCTCAGCCCCAGCATTTT.

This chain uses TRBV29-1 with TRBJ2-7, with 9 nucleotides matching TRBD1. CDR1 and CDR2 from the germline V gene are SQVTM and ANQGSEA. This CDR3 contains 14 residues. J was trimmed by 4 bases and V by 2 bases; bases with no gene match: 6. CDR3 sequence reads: CSVEMGQGGYEQYF. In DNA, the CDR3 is TGCAGCGTTGAAATGGGACAGGGAGGTTACGAGCAGTACTTC.

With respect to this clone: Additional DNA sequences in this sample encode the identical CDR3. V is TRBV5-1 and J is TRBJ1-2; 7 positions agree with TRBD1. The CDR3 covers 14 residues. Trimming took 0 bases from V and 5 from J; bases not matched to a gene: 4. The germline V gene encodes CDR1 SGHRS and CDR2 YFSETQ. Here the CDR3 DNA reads TGCGCCAGCAGCTTGGGGGACAGCCTATATGGCTACACCTTC. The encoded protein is CASSLGDSLYGYTF.

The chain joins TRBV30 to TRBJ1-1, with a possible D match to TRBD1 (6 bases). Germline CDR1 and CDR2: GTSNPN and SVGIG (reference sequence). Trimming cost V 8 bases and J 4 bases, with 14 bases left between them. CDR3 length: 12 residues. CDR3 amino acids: CARNRVTTEAFF. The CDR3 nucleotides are TGTGCCAGGAACAGGGTAACCACTGAAGCTTTCTTT.

DNA for the CDR3: TGTGCCAGCAGCCCCGGGACAGAAACCTACAATGAGCAGTTCTTC. Translating it yields CASSPGTETYNEQFF. The genes are TRBV3-1 (or the pseudogene TRBV3-2) and TRBJ2-1, with 7 bases aligning to TRBD1. The CDR3 spans 15 residues. Germline CDR1 reads LGHDT; CDR2 reads YNNKEL (reference sequence). V shed 4 bases, J shed 2 bases, and the junction held 5 bases outside the gene matches.

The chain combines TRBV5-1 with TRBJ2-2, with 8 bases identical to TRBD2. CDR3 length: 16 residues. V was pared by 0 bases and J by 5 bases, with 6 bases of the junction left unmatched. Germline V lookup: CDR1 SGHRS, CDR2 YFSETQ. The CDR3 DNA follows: TGCGCCAGCAGCTTGGCCAGCGGGGGTGATACCGGGGAGCTGTTTTTT. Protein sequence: CASSLASGGDTGELFF.

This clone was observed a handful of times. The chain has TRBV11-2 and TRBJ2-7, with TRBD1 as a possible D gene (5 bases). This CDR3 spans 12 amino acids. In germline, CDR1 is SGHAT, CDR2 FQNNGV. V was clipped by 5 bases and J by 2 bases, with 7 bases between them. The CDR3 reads CASSQDTYEQYF. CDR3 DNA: TGTGCCAGCAGCCAGGACACCTACGAGCAGTACTTC.

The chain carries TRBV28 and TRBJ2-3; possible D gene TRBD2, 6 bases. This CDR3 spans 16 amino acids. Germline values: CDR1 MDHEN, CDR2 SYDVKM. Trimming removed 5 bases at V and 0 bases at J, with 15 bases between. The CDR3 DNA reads TGTGCCAGCAGTCCCCTGGGGGGACCAAGCACAGATACGCAGTATTTT. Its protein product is CASSPLGGPSTDTQYF.

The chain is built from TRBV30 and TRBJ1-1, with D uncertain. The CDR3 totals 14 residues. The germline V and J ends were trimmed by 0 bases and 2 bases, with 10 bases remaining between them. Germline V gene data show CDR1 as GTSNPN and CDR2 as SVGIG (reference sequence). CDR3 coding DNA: TGTGCCTGGAGTGTACTTAACGGTAACACTGAAGCTTTCTTT. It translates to CAWSVLNGNTEAFF.

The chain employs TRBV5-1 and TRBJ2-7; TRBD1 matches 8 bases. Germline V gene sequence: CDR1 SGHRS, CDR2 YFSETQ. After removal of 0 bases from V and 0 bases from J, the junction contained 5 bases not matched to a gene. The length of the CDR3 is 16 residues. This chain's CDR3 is CASSLGTGTSSYEQYF. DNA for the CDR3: TGCGCCAGCAGCTTGGGGACAGGGACGAGCTCCTACGAGCAGTACTTC.

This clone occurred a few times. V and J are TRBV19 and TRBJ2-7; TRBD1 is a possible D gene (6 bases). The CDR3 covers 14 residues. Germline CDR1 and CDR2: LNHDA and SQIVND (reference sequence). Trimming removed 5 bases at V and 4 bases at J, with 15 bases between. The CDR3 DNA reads TGTGCCAGTAGTGCCGCGACAACAGGGTACGAGCAGTACTTC. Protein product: CASSAATTGYEQYF.

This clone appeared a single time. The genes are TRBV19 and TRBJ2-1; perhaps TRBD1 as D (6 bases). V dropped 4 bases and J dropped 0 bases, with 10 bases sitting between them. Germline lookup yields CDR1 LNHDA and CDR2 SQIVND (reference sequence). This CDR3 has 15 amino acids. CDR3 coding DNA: TGTGCCAGTAGTACGGGACAAAGCTCCTACAATGAGCAGTTCTTC. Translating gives CASSTGQSSYNEQFF.

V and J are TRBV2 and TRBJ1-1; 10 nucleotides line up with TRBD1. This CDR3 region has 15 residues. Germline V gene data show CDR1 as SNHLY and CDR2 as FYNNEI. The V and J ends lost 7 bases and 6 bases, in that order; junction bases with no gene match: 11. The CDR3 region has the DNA TGTGCCAGCACCGAACTGGGACAGGGGCAATCTGAAGCTTTCTTT. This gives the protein CASTELGQGQSEAFF. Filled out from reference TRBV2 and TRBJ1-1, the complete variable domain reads EPEVTQTPSHQVTQMGQEVILRCVPISNHLYFYWYRQILGQKVEFLVSFYNNEISEKSEIFDDQFSVERPDGSNFTLKIRSTKLEDSAMYFCASTELGQGQSEAFFGQGTRLTVV.

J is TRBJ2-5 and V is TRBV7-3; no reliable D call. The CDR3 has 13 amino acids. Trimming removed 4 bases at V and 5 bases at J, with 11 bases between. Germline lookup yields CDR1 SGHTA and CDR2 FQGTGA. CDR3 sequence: CASSSMTGETQYF. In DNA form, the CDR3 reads TGTGCCAGCAGCTCAATGACCGGGGAGACCCAGTACTTC. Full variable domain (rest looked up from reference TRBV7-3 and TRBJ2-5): GAGVSQTPSNKVTEKGKYVELRCDPISGHTALYWYRQSLGQGPEFLIYFQGTGAADDSGLPNDRFFAVRPEGSVSTLKIQRTERGDSAVYLCASSSMTGETQYFGPGTRLLVL.

CDR3 amino acids: CARTEGGSRAHQPQHF. The CDR3 bases are TGTGCCAGGACGGAAGGGGGATCCAGGGCCCATCAGCCCCAGCATTTT. This rearrangement joins TRBV7-3 to TRBJ1-5; a weak D match, TRBD1 (6 bases). Between the trimmed V and J ends, which lost 9 bases and 5 bases, there was a span of 23 bases. The CDR3 loop spans 16 amino acids. The germline CDR1 and CDR2 sequences are SGHTA and FQGTGA.

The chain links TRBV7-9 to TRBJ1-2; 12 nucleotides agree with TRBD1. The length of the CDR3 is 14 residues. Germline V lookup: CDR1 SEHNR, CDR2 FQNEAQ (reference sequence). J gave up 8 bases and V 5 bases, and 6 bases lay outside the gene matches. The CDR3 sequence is CASSLGTGGQGYTF. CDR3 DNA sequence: TGTGCCAGCAGCCTCGGGACAGGGGGCCAAGGCTACACCTTC. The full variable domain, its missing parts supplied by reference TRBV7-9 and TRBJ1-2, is DTGVSQNPRHKITKRGQNVTFRCDPISEHNRLYWYRQTLGQGPEFLTYFQNEAQLEKSRLLSDRFSAERPKGSFSTLEIQRTEQGDSAMYLCASSLGTGGQGYTFGSGTRLTVV.

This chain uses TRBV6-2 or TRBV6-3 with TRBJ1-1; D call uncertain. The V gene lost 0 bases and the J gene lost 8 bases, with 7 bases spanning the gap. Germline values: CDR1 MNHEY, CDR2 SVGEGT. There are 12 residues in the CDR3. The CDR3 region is CASSYSRSEAFF. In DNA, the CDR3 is TGTGCCAGCAGTTACTCACGGAGCGAAGCTTTCTTT.

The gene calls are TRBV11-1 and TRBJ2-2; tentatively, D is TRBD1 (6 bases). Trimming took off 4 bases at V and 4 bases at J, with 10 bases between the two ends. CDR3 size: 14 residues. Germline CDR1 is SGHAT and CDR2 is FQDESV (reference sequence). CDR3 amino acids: CASSSGQPTGELFF. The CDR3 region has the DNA TGTGCCAGCAGCTCCGGACAGCCCACCGGGGAGCTGTTTTTT.

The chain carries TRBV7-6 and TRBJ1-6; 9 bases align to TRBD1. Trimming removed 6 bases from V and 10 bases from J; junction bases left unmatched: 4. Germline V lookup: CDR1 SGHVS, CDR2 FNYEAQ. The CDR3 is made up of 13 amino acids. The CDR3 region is CASRTDRGSPLHF. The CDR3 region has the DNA TGTGCCAGCAGGACGGACAGGGGATCACCCCTCCACTTT.

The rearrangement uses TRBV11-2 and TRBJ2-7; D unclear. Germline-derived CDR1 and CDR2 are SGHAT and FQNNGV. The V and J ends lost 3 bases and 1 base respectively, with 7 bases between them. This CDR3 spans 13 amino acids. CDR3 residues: CASSFGQSYEQYF. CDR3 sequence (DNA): TGTGCCAGCAGCTTTGGGCAGTCCTACGAGCAGTACTTC.

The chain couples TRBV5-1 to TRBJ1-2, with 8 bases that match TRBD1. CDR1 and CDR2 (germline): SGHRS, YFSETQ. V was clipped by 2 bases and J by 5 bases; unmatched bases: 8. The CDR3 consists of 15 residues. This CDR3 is CASSLGQGKGYGYTF. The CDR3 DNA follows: TGCGCCAGCAGCTTAGGACAGGGTAAAGGGTATGGCTACACCTTC.

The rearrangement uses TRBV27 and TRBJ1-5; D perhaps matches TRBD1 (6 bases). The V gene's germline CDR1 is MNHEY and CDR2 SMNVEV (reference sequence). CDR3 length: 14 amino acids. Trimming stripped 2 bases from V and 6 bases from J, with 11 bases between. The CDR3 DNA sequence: TGTGCCAGCAGTTTACGGGGGGCTGCTCAGCCCCAGCATTTT. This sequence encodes CASSLRGAAQPQHF.

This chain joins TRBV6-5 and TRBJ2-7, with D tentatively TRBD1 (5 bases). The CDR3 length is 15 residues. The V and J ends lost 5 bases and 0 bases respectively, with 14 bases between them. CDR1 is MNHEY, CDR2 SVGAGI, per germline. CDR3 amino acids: CASSKGSVSSYEQYF. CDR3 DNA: TGTGCCAGCAGTAAGGGGTCCGTCAGCTCCTACGAGCAGTACTTC.

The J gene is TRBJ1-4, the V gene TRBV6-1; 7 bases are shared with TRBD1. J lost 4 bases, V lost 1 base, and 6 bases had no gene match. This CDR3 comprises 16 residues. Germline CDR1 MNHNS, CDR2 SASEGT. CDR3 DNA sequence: TGTGCCAGCAGTGAAGAGGGACAGCCGATTAATGAAAAACTGTTTTTT. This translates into CASSEEGQPINEKLFF.

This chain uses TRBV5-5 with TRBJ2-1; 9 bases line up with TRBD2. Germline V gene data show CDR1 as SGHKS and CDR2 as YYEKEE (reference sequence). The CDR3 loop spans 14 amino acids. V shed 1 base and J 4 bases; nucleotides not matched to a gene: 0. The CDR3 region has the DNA TGTGCCAGCAGCTTGACTAGCGGGTACAATGAGCAGTTCTTC. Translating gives CASSLTSGYNEQFF. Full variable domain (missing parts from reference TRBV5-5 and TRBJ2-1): DAGVTQSPTHLIKTRGQQVTLRCSPISGHKSVSWYQQVLGQGPQFIFQYYEKEERGRGNFPDRFSARQFPNYSSELNVNALLLGDSALYLCASSLTSGYNEQFFGPGTRLTVL.

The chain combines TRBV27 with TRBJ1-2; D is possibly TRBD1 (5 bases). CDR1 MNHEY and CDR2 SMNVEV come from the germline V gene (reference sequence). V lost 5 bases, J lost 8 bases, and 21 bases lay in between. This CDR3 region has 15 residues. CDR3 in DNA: TGTGCCAGCAGTCTAGAATCAAGGGGACTGATCGGCTACACCTTC. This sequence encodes CASSLESRGLIGYTF.

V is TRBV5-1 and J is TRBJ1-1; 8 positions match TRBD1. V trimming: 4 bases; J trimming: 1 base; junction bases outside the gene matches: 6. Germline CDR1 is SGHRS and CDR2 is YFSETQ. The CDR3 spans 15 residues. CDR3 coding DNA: TGCGCCAGCAGCATTCCAGGGGGCTGGAACACTGAAGCTTTCTTT. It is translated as CASSIPGGWNTEAFF.

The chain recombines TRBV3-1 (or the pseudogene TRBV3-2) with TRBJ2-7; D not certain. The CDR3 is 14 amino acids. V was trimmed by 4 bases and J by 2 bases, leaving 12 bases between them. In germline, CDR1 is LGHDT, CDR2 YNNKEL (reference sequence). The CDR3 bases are TGTGCCAGCAGCCCGACACCTTTTGCCTACGAGCAGTACTTC. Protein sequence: CASSPTPFAYEQYF.

The CDR3 nucleotides are TGTGCCAGCAGATATTATAGCAATCAGCCCCAGCATTTT. It yields the protein CASRYYSNQPQHF. The chain has TRBV6-5 and TRBJ1-5; unclear D gene. CDR3 length equals 13 residues. Trimming shortened V by 6 bases and J by 0 bases, and 6 bases separated the two germline ends. From germline, CDR1 is MNHEY and CDR2 SVGAGI.

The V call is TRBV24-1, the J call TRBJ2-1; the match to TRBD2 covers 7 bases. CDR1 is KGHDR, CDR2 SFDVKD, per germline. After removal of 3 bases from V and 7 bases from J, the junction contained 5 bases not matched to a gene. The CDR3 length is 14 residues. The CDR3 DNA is TGTGCCACCAGTGATCGGACTAGATCGAATGAGCAGTTCTTC. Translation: CATSDRTRSNEQFF.

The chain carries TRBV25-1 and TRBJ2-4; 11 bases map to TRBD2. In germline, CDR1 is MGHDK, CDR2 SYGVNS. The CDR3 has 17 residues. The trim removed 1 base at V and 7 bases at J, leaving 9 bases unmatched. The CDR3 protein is CASSESQRTSGWNIQYF. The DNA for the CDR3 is TGTGCCAGCAGTGAATCCCAGAGGACTAGCGGGTGGAACATTCAGTACTTC.

CDR3 amino acids: CASSLDTYNSPLHF. The CDR3, as DNA: TGTGCCAGCAGCCTCGACACGTATAATTCACCCCTCCACTTT. The chain is built from TRBV14 and TRBJ1-6; D gene unclear. Trimming took 4 bases from V and 4 from J, leaving 8 bases between them. The V gene's germline CDR1 is SGHDN and CDR2 FVKESK. The CDR3 has 14 residues.